Detailed here is one T cell receptor beta chain. This clone was detected a few times. Its antigen is currently not known. Base qualities are missing; no much larger clone stands one base away. This sample stems from a study of OX40 agonist ivuxolimab in advanced cancers. Some background on the complete study: Ivuxolimab was an agonistic, fully human IgG2 monoclonal antibody directed against OX40 (CD134), a costimulatory receptor. Intravenous ivuxolimab was administered to patients every 2 weeks at six dose levels: 0.01, 0.1, 0.3, 1.5, 3 and 10 mg/kg. Among the roughly 50 dose-escalation patients, roughly 20 had hepatocellular carcinoma, around 15 melanoma, 9 renal cell carcinoma and 9 head and neck cancer. A male proportion of approximately 83% and a mean age of 60 years, ranging from 23 to 79, were recorded for the dose-escalation cohort. Patients were allowed to have had prior anti-PD-1, anti-PD-L1 or anti-CTLA-4 therapy, and approximately 41% of the dose-escalation patients had previously received checkpoint inhibitors. Partial responses occurred in three dose-escalation patients, of whom one had hepatocellular carcinoma and two had cutaneous melanoma. Peripheral TCRbeta sequencing was intended to test whether TCR sequence diversity was altered and clonal T-cell expansion was caused by ivuxolimab. The monotherapy dose-escalation portion (N ≈ 56 patients) of the phase I ivuxolimab trial is reported in the paper. The full study reports these points: At doses of 0.1 to 3.0 mg/kg, clonal expansion of both CD4+ and CD8+ blood T cells was observed from baseline to week 6. In the 0.1-3.0 mg/kg groups, partial responders were among the patients with the lowest normalized peripheral clonal expansion, particularly in CD8+ T cells. Which antigens the clonally expanded peripheral T cells were specific for was not determined. On average, CD8+ T cells showed more expanded clones than CD4+ T cells after ivuxolimab. Low levels of normalized T-cell clonal expansion were also seen in some patients who did not respond.

Genomic DNA was isolated from the sorted cells so that the TCRbeta CDR3 region could be sequenced. The immunoSEQ Assay was used for sequencing of TCRbeta CDR3 regions. Not all clones reach the TCRdb copy of this immuneACCESS table, which keeps in-frame sequences only. Checked studies attribute under half of the gap to unresolved V genes and leave the rest unexplained. The sample table lists around 38,000 clones, roughly 85% of them with a count of one. Around 20% of the sample goes to the ten largest clones. CDR1 and CDR2 are read off the germline V gene as MDHEN and SYDVKM. V is shortened by 2 bases, J by 4 bases, and the region joining them spans 14 bases. Reading from cysteine to phenylalanine, the CDR3 counts 15 amino acids. Only CDR3 DNA is held: 45 bases, read in frame from base 1. The trial excluded patients who had a history of autoimmune disease or who were on systemic immunosuppression. Peripheral blood for TCR sequencing was drawn from every dose cohort at baseline, at cycle 4 day 1 and at cycle 7 day 1. The samples were taken from a phase I, first-in-human, multicenter, open-label dose-escalation trial of ivuxolimab. Adults with locally advanced or metastatic melanoma, renal cell carcinoma, hepatocellular carcinoma or head and neck squamous cell carcinoma were enrolled in the trial. Before TCR sequencing, CD4+ T cells and CD8+ T cells from peripheral blood were sorted into separate populations.

The chain uses TRBV28 and TRBJ1-2; confidence is insufficient to name the D gene. The sequence was collected from an adult with an advanced solid tumor such as melanoma, head and neck, liver or kidney cancer. The sequencing here drew on CD4+ or CD8+ T cells sorted from blood, taken in a trial of the OX40 agonist ivuxolimab. The CDR3 region has the sequence CASSLRWRATYGYTF. The sequence in DNA is TGTGCCAGCAGTTTACGATGGAGAGCTACCTATGGCTACACCTTC.